The rows below give T cell receptor beta chains drawn from one sample of a study of CD8+CD57+ T cells in acquired aplastic anemia. TCRdb reprocessed the reads with MiXCR, giving one entry per CDR3 protein. Found here are about 120,000 distinct CDR3 sequences, under 60% of them singletons; the top ten hold around 29%. Sequences were obtained from sorted CD4+, CD8+, or CD8+CD57+ T cells (not recorded which) from PBMCs. Source of these receptors: a human donor with aplastic anemia. The CDR3 runs from the conserved cysteine through the conserved F or W. The D gene is left open where the match is weak. Some rows have no size entry. The others give once, few or many, or a class for an expanded clone.

TRBJ2-1 TRBD2 TRBV20-1 many TGCAGTGCTAGAGATCGGACTAGCGAAAATGAGCAGTTCTTC CSARDRTSENEQFF
TRBJ1-1 TRBD1 TRBV9 many TGTGCCAGCAGCCCGTGGACAGGGGAGAACACTGAAGCTTTCTTT CASSPWTGENTEAFF
TRBJ1-1 TRBD1 TRBV5-6 few TGTGCCAGCAGCGGGCCCGGGACAGGGGGTTCAAACACTGAAGCTTTCTTT CASSGPGTGGSNTEAFF
TRBJ2-3 - TRBV2 few TGTGCCAGCAGTGGAGCGACGGTTTCTAGCACAGATACGCAGTATTTT CASSGATVSSTDTQYF
TRBJ1-2 - TRBV29-1 - TGCAGCGTTGAAGAGGGGGTTGGGGCAAACTATGGCTACACCTTC CSVEEGVGANYGYTF
TRBJ1-1 TRBD1 TRBV20-1 - TGCAGTGGCCGCGGTCCCCAGGGGGAAGCTGAAGCTTTCTTT CSGRGPQGEAEAFF
TRBJ1-4 TRBD1 TRBV2 - TGTGCCAGCAGTCCCTACAGGGGAGGGGGTGAAAAACTGTTTTTT CASSPYRGGGEKLFF
TRBJ1-2 - TRBV25-1 - TGTGCCAGCAGTGAAGGATGGGACTATGGCTACACCTTC CASSEGWDYGYTF
TRBJ1-2 - TRBV29-1 - TGCAGCGTTGAAAATTGGCAGGGTGCTAACTATGGCTACACCTTC CSVENWQGANYGYTF
TRBJ2-3 TRBD2 TRBV6-5 - TGTGCCAGCAGTTACGAGGGGACTAGCCCAGATACGCAGTATTTT CASSYEGTSPDTQYF
TRBJ2-7 - TRBV10-2 - TGCGCCAGCAGTGAGTTGGGAGGAATGCTGTCCGGCGAGCAGTACTTC CASSELGGMLSGEQYF
TRBJ2-1 TRBD2 TRBV2 - TGTGCCAGCACCGACTGGAGCGGGAGGGCCGGTATTGAGCAGTTCTTC CASTDWSGRAGIEQFF
TRBJ2-3 - TRBV7-6 - TGTGCCAGCAGCTTAGGCCGCACAGATACGCGGTATTTT CASSLGRTDTRYF
TRBJ1-5 - TRBV2 - TGTGCCAGCAGTGATCGACAGGTTTACAATCAGCCCCAGCATTTT CASSDRQVYNQPQHF
TRBJ2-7 - TRBV7-8 once TGTGCCAGTAGTAACCCGGGCGGTAGCAGAACCTACGAGCAGTACTTC CASSNPGGSRTYEQYF
TRBJ1-1 TRBD1 TRBV6-2/TRBV6-3 many TGTGCCAGCAGTTACCAGGGGGCAGTTGAAGCTTTCTTT CASSYQGAVEAFF
TRBJ1-1 TRBD1 TRBV5-1 - TGCGCCAGCAGCTTGACAGGGGCTCGGAACACTGAAGCTTTCTTT CASSLTGARNTEAFF
TRBJ2-6 TRBD1 TRBV25-1 - TGTGCCAGCAGTGAACTGGGACAGGACTCCTCTGGGGCCAACGTCCTGACTTTC CASSELGQDSSGANVLTF
TRBJ2-5 - TRBV20-1 few TGCAGTGCTAAGAAATCCCAAGAGACCCAGTACTTC CSAKKSQETQYF
TRBJ2-1 TRBD2 TRBV24-1 - TGTGCCACCAGTGATTCTCCGGGACTAGCGGGAGTTAATGAGCAGTTCTTC CATSDSPGLAGVNEQFF
TRBJ1-1 - TRBV19 - TGTGCCAGTAGTAGAATAAACACTGAAGCTTTCTTT CASSRINTEAFF
TRBJ2-1 TRBD1 TRBV5-1 many TGCGCCAGCAGCTTCGGACAGGGGTTATCCTACAATGAGCAGTTCTTC CASSFGQGLSYNEQFF
TRBJ1-2 TRBD1 TRBV19 few TGTGCCAGTAGTCACCCGACAGGGTTCTATGGCTACACCTTC CASSHPTGFYGYTF